Below, 18 T cell receptor beta chains from the same sample are listed, as sequenced in a study of T cell responses to AZD1222 COVID-19 vaccine. TCRdb's copy holds only in-frame clones and misses some; the assay was immunoSEQ multiplex PCR. The data hold 85,000 to 100,000 clones, with approximately 86% observed a single time. Sequencing used peripheral blood, obtained on day 0 of AZD1222 vaccination. The source of these receptors is an adult in good health.

This clone was observed a single time. The chain couples TRBV6-5 to TRBJ2-1, with D hard to call. This CDR3 region has 14 residues. The V end lost 6 bases, the J end lost 0 bases, and 9 bases lay between the germline ends. The germline V gene has CDR1 MNHEY and CDR2 SVGAGI. CDR3 loop: CASRDGSSYNEQFF. The CDR3 coding sequence is TGTGCCAGCAGGGACGGTAGCTCCTACAATGAGCAGTTCTTC.

The V and J genes are TRBV15 and TRBJ2-5; no definite D call. The CDR3 runs to 17 residues. V was shortened by 0 bases and J by 0 bases, with 14 bases between the two germline ends. The germline V gene encodes CDR1 LNHNV and CDR2 YYDKDF (reference sequence). As DNA, the CDR3 is TGTGCCACCAGCAGAGATGTAGACGGAGTATACCAAGAGACCCAGTACTTC. Residues: CATSRDVDGVYQETQYF.

The genes are TRBV6-5 and TRBJ2-7, with D maybe TRBD1 (5 bases). Germline CDR1 MNHEY, CDR2 SVGAGI. V lost 7 bases and J 5 bases, leaving 12 bases between the germline ends. The CDR3 sequence is 12 residues long. This chain's CDR3 is CASTPQGDEQYF. CDR3 sequence (DNA): TGTGCCAGCACACCCCAGGGCGACGAGCAGTACTTC.

DNA of the CDR3: TGTGCCAGCAGCTTAGACTCGACTAGCGGATCCTACAATGAGCAGTTCTTC. The encoded protein is CASSLDSTSGSYNEQFF. The chain carries TRBV11-3 and TRBJ2-1; TRBD2 matches at 9 bases. V was clipped by 0 bases and J by 1 base; unmatched bases: 4. Germline V gene data show CDR1 as SGHNT and CDR2 as YENEEA. CDR3 length: 17 residues.

In this sample, this clone turned up once. The rearrangement uses TRBV7-9 and TRBJ2-7; the match to TRBD2 covers 11 bases. The junction had 7 bases not matched to a gene; V was cut back by 5 bases and J by 7 bases. The CDR3 is made up of 14 amino acids. CDR1 is SEHNR and CDR2 is FQNEAQ in the germline V gene (reference sequence). CDR3 residues: CASSIGGTSGEQYF. Written as DNA, the CDR3 is TGTGCCAGCAGCATAGGCGGGACTAGCGGAGAGCAGTACTTC. Variable domain in full (rest from reference TRBV7-9 and TRBJ2-7): DTGVSQNPRHKITKRGQNVTFRCDPISEHNRLYWYRQTLGQGPEFLTYFQNEAQLEKSRLLSDRFSAERPKGSFSTLEIQRTEQGDSAMYLCASSIGGTSGEQYFGPGTRLTVT.

This clone has a handful of counts. The chain joins TRBV27 to TRBJ1-3; a weak D match, TRBD1 (6 bases). The CDR3 extends over 14 amino acids. V was pared by 2 bases and J by 4 bases, with 9 bases between. CDR1 and CDR2 (germline): MNHEY, SMNVEV (reference sequence). The CDR3 DNA is TGTGCCAGCAGTTTAGGGGGGCGAGGAAACACCATATATTTT. Protein product: CASSLGGRGNTIYF.

The chain links TRBV5-4 to TRBJ2-5; possibly TRBD1 for D (6 bases). The CDR3 totals 14 residues. V was trimmed by 2 bases and J by 10 bases, leaving 18 bases between them. Germline CDR1 and CDR2: SGHNT and YYREEE (reference sequence). In DNA, the CDR3 is TGTGCCAGCAGCTTCATTGGGGGCACAGATGACCAGTACTTC. Translation: CASSFIGGTDDQYF.

The chain combines TRBV5-3 with TRBJ2-2; D gene uncertain. TRBV5-3 is marked as an open reading frame, function uncertain. The germline V and J ends were trimmed by 1 base and 4 bases, with 5 bases remaining between them. The CDR3 has 13 amino acids. As DNA, the CDR3 is TGTGCCAGAAGCTTGTATCTCACCGGGGAGCTGTTTTTT. Translation gives CARSLYLTGELFF.

The chain has TRBV2 and TRBJ1-2, with TRBD1 matching 7 bases. J gave up 3 bases and V 6 bases, and 7 bases lay outside the gene matches. Germline V lookup: CDR1 SNHLY, CDR2 FYNNEI. The CDR3 length is 14 residues. In nucleotides, the CDR3 is TGTGCCAGCAGACAGGGGATAGGTTACTATGGCTACACCTTC. Residues: CASRQGIGYYGYTF.

The V gene is TRBV6-5, the J gene TRBJ2-6, with D uncertain. Trimming removed 0 bases at V and 2 bases at J, with 8 bases between. Looked up from germline, CDR1 is MNHEY and CDR2 is SVGAGI. This CDR3 has 16 residues. In nucleotides, the CDR3 is TGTGCCAGCAGTTACTCGAGGATGGCTGGGGCCAACGTCCTGACTTTC. Protein product: CASSYSRMAGANVLTF.

This clone was detected only a few times. This sequence joins TRBV5-4 and TRBJ2-5, with 7 bases identical to TRBD2. The germline V gene encodes CDR1 SGHNT and CDR2 YYREEE (reference sequence). This CDR3 comprises 14 residues. The ends lost 3 bases at V and 2 bases at J; junction bases unmatched: 4. The DNA for the CDR3 is TGTGCCAGCAGCTCCGGGACTACGCAAGAGACCCAGTACTTC. Its translation: CASSSGTTQETQYF.

This sequence joins TRBV15 and TRBJ2-6; 9 bases are a match to TRBD2. J was trimmed by 3 bases and V by 2 bases; bases with no gene match: 11. Germline V CDR1 and CDR2: LNHNV, YYDKDF (reference sequence). This CDR3 region has 19 residues. The CDR3 coding sequence is TGTGCCACCAGCAGACCCACCGGGACTAGCCGGGTTGGGGCCAACGTCCTGACTTTC. Its protein product is CATSRPTGTSRVGANVLTF.

V usage is TRBV18 and J usage is TRBJ1-3; D is possibly TRBD1 (5 bases). CDR3 length: 14 amino acids. Trimming pared 4 bases from V and 0 bases from J, leaving 7 bases between. Germline CDR1 and CDR2: KGHSH and LQKENI. The CDR3 DNA sequence: TGTGCCAGCTCACGGGACGGCTCTGGAAACACCATATATTTT. Residues: CASSRDGSGNTIYF. The complete variable domain, with remaining parts taken from reference TRBV18 and TRBJ1-3, reads NAGVMQNPRHLVRRRGQEARLRCSPMKGHSHVYWYRQLPEEGLKFMVYLQKENIIDESGMPKERFSAEFPKEGPSILRIQQVVRGDSAAYFCASSRDGSGNTIYFGEGSWLTVV.

V is TRBV9 and J is TRBJ1-2, with a tentative D call TRBD1 (5 bases). This CDR3 comprises 17 residues. The V end was cut by 3 bases, the J end by 4 bases, with 22 bases between. Germline V CDR1 and CDR2: SGDLS, YYNGEE. The CDR3 loop reads CASSGKLRDLSSYGYTF. CDR3 sequence (DNA): TGTGCCAGCAGCGGAAAGCTCCGGGACTTATCCTCCTATGGCTACACCTTC.

The J gene is TRBJ1-1, the V gene TRBV11-3; D unresolved. The CDR3 contains 14 residues. The germline CDR1 and CDR2 sequences are SGHNT and YENEEA. The ends were cut back, 3 bases at V and 0 bases at J, with 8 bases in the middle. In nucleotides, the CDR3 is TGTGCCAGCAGCTTGAACAACATGAACACTGAAGCTTTCTTT. Its protein product is CASSLNNMNTEAFF.

This clone was observed a single time. The gene calls are TRBV5-1 and TRBJ2-5; 12 bases match TRBD2. Germline CDR1 is SGHRS and CDR2 is YFSETQ. V was pared by 0 bases and J by 5 bases, with 11 bases of the junction left unmatched. CDR3 size: 18 residues. CDR3 coding DNA: TGCGCCAGCAGCTTGGAACCCTTAGCTAGCGGGAGGGGCGAGACCCAGTACTTC. Its translation: CASSLEPLASGRGETQYF.

The V and J genes are TRBV6-5 and TRBJ2-7; 8 nucleotides align to TRBD1. The germline V gene has CDR1 MNHEY and CDR2 SVGAGI. Losses at the gene ends were 2 bases for V and 3 bases for J; bases not matched to a gene: 6. This CDR3 spans 15 amino acids. For the CDR3, the DNA is TGTGCCAGCAGTTACCAGACAGGGGTGGACTACGAGCAGTACTTC. Amino acid sequence: CASSYQTGVDYEQYF.

This clone was counted between two and nine times. The V call is TRBV27, the J call TRBJ2-1; D is undetermined. There are 14 residues in the CDR3. Germline V gives CDR1 MNHEY, CDR2 SMNVEV (reference sequence). The V and J ends lost 6 bases and 6 bases respectively, with 15 bases between them. The CDR3 region is CASRSTPPFNEQFF. DNA of the CDR3: TGTGCCAGCAGATCTACACCACCTTTCAATGAGCAGTTCTTC.